The table lists the clone carrying this TCR beta chain with a count of one. This entry is derived from a study of blood T cell repertoires in COVID-19. The CDR3 consists of 15 residues. Losses at the gene ends were 4 bases for V and 4 bases for J; bases not matched to a gene: 8. Germline assignment: CDR1 LGHNA and CDR2 YSLEER. Cohort allocation depended upon clinical history that participants reported. In the source study's methods: Reference gene primer amplification gave nucleated cell count estimates. Method: immunoSEQ multiplex PCR; TCRdb's copy keeps in-frame clones and lacks some. The V and J calls and the clone size are those of that table, but D and trimming were determined from the DNA. The data contain about 250,000 clones, roughly 85% of them singletons.

The source material was PBMCs or T cells enriched from blood (not recorded which). This TCR came from a woman in her 50s with acute COVID-19. The chain has TRBV4-3 and TRBJ1-1; 8 positions agree with TRBD1. CDR3 sequence (DNA): TGCGCCAGCAGCCTCCAAGGACAGGGCCGCACTGAAGCTTTCTTT. It specifies CASSLQGQGRTEAFF.